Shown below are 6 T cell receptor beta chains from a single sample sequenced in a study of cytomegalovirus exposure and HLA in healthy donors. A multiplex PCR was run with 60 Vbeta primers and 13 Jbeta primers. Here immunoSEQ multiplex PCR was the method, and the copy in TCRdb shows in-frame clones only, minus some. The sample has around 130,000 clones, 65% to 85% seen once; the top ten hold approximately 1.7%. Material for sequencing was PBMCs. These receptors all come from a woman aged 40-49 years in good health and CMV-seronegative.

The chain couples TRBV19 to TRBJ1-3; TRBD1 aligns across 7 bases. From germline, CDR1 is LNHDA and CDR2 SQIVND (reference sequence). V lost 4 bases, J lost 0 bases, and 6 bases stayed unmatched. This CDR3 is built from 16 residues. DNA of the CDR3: TGTGCCAGTAGTACCCGGGACAGCGGCTCTGGAAACACCATATATTTT. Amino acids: CASSTRDSGSGNTIYF.

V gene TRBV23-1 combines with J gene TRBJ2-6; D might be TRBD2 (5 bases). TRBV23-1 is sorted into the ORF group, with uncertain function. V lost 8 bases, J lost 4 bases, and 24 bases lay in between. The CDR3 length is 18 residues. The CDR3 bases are TGCGCCAGCGCTATCTCCTGGAGGTCCGCAGGAGGGGCCAACGTCCTGACTTTC. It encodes CASAISWRSAGGANVLTF.

CDR3 residues: CASSSDISGANVLTF. DNA of the CDR3: TGTGCCAGCAGCTCGGACATCTCTGGGGCCAACGTCCTGACTTTC. The chain employs TRBV5-6 and TRBJ2-6; D perhaps matches TRBD1 (5 bases). The length of the CDR3 is 15 residues. The V gene lost 3 bases and the J gene lost 0 bases, with 7 bases spanning the gap. The germline V gene encodes CDR1 SGHDT and CDR2 YYEEEE.

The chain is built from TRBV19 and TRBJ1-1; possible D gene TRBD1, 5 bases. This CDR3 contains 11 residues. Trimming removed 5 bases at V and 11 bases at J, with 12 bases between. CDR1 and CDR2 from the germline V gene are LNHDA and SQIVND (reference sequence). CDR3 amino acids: CASSQGTGAFF. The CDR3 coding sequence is TGTGCCAGTAGTCAGGGAACCGGGGCTTTCTTT.

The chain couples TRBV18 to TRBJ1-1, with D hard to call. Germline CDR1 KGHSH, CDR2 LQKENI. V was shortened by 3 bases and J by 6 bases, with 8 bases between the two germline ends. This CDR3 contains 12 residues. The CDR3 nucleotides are TGTGCCAGCTCACCTAGCGCCGCTGAAGCTTTCTTT. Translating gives CASSPSAAEAFF.

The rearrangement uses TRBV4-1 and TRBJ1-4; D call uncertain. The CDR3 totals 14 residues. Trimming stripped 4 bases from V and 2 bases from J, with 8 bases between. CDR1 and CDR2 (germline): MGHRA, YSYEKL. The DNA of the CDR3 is TGCGCCAGCAGCCTTGGAGCGACTAATGAAAAACTGTTTTTT. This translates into CASSLGATNEKLFF.